This TCR beta chain was obtained from a study of T cells in localized non-small cell lung cancer (dated by TCRdb to the early 2020s). A note on the overall study: The study examined T cell repertoires in roughly 240 patients with early-stage NSCLC and compared tumors with uninvolved tumor-adjacent lungs. The cohort comprised some 240 treatment-naïve NSCLC patients with resected, localized lung tumors. A mean age of around 66 years was recorded for the NSCLC patients, of whom roughly 130 were male and about a hundred were female.

A note on this clone: The specificity of this receptor is unknown. Base qualities are not at hand, and no much larger clone is one base apart.

Findings and caveats that apply to the study as a whole: Because the study design was exploratory, TCR variables were selected using unadjusted p-values without false-discovery rate correction. Uninvolved tumor-adjacent lung showed the highest T cell clonality, higher than tumor, which suggests more focused antigenic responses in the adjacent lung. A median of approximately 62 of the top 100 tumor clones turned up in the paired uninvolved adjacent lung, and 25 to 35 of those clones also ranked among the top 100 of that same adjacent lung. Longer overall survival was associated with higher blood T cell density, whereas shorter survival was associated with higher adjacent-lung clonality. Because multi-region tumor sequencing was not performed, intratumor heterogeneity could not be ruled out.

The immunoSEQ Assay was used to sequence TCR beta CDR3 regions from DNA. As for the authors' bioinformatics: To compute T cell density, TCR beta template counts were normalized to usable DNA, which was estimated by amplifying housekeeping genes. Richness was estimated using the preseqR package, with extrapolation to 400,000 templates for PBMC samples and to 120,000 templates for tissue samples. Clonality was defined as one minus Pielou's evenness. Tissue-enriched TCRs were identified through differential abundance testing performed on productive amino-acid clonotypes, with a minimum total count of 5 and an alpha of 0.1. The Jaccard Index and the Morisita Overlap Index were used to quantify repertoire overlap between compartments. GLIPH clustered TCR beta CDR3s with public tetramer-defined viral CDR3s; viral motifs required at least three viral sequences plus V-gene enrichment. The source is immuneACCESS, and TCRdb retained only in-frame sequences with V and J called. Part of the clones is not carried over; for the studies checked, unresolved V genes explain less than half of this, and the remainder is unexplained. The V and J calls and clone size are taken from that table; D and trimming were inferred from the DNA. The sample profile shows roughly 3,600 clones; about half of them were found once. The ten largest clonotypes hold just over 4.5% of the sample.

Measured from the cysteine to the phenylalanine, the CDR3 is 15 residues long. Only the CDR3 DNA stays, 45 bases, in frame from base 1. The germline V gene encodes CDR1 SGHDN and CDR2 FVKESK. A distance of 13 bases separates the germline ends of V and J, which lose 3 bases and 4 bases respectively. Material: lymph node tissue, obtained before any cancer treatment. The receptor chain draws on TRBV14 and TRBJ1-3, with the D segment identity uncertain. The sequence was collected from a woman aged 18-55 years with stage I lung adenocarcinoma. CDR3 region: CASSQAPGSGNTIYF. In nucleotides, the sequence is TGTGCCAGCAGCCAGGCCCCCGGATCCGGAAACACCATATATTTT.